The 25 T cell receptor beta chains presented below share a single source sample, sequenced in a study of blood T cell repertoires in COVID-19 (TCRdb year 2020). Receptor amplification or capture employed the immunoSEQ multiplex PCR assay. In its TCRdb copy, this immuneACCESS table keeps in-frame sequences only and misses some clones. Where compared with another copy, unresolved V genes explain less than half of these, and the others have no known cause. The sample data list a few hundred thousand clones, and about 85% of these were observed just once. Over 2.5% of the sample is held by the ten biggest clonotypes. Sequencing input: peripheral blood. The receptors derive from a man aged 50 or older who had recovered from COVID-19.

CDR3 coding DNA: TGTGCCAGCAGTTCCCACGAGGGGCAGGGGGTTGGCTACACCTTC. This gives the protein CASSSHEGQGVGYTF. The genes are TRBV28 and TRBJ1-2; 7 nucleotides match TRBD1. The V segment lost 4 bases and the J segment 7 bases; nucleotides outside the gene matches: 12. This CDR3 comprises 15 residues. From germline, CDR1 is MDHEN and CDR2 SYDVKM.

The chain employs TRBV7-9 and TRBJ2-2; 14 nucleotides agree with TRBD2. Germline V gives CDR1 SEHNR, CDR2 FQNEAQ (reference sequence). Trimming removed 5 bases from V and 1 base from J; junction bases left unmatched: 9. The CDR3 covers 19 residues. Here the CDR3 reads CASSPRLAGGGLNTGELFF. The CDR3 DNA follows: TGTGCCAGCAGCCCTCGACTAGCGGGAGGGGGGCTGAACACCGGGGAGCTGTTTTTT.

This clone was seen at least ten times. The chain couples TRBV7-8 to TRBJ2-1, with 9 bases fitting TRBD2. CDR3 length equals 14 residues. After removal of 6 bases from V and 4 bases from J, the junction contained 4 bases not matched to a gene. Per germline, CDR1 SGHVS and CDR2 FQNEAQ. This chain's CDR3 is CASRPSGAYNEQFF. CDR3 coding DNA: TGTGCCAGCAGACCTAGCGGGGCTTACAATGAGCAGTTCTTC. Full variable domain (rest looked up from reference TRBV7-8 and TRBJ2-1): GAGVSQSPRYKVAKRGQDVALRCDPISGHVSLFWYQQALGQGPEFLTYFQNEAQLDKSGLPSDRFFAERPEGSVSTLKIQRTQQEDSAVYLCASRPSGAYNEQFFGPGTRLTVL.

This clone has just a few counts. This chain uses TRBV2 with TRBJ1-2; D unclear. In germline, CDR1 is SNHLY, CDR2 FYNNEI. The CDR3 covers 13 residues. The V and J ends lost 6 bases and 6 bases respectively, with 14 bases between them. The CDR3 DNA sequence: TGTGCCAGCAGCTGGGGAGGTGAGAATGGCTACACCTTC. Its protein product is CASSWGGENGYTF.

The rearrangement joins TRBV18 to TRBJ2-3; D may be TRBD2 (6 bases). The V end lost 1 base, the J end lost 2 bases, and 16 bases lay between the germline ends. The CDR3 is 17 residues long. The germline gives CDR1 KGHSH, CDR2 LQKENI. This CDR3 is CASSPLSGTGYTDTQYF. The CDR3, as DNA: TGTGCCAGCTCACCACTTTCGGGGACTGGGTACACAGATACGCAGTATTTT.

J is TRBJ2-3 and V is TRBV2; TRBD1 aligns across 7 bases. CDR1 is SNHLY and CDR2 is FYNNEI in the germline V gene. With 7 bases clipped from V and 2 bases from J, the junction kept 9 bases outside the gene matches. The CDR3 length is 15 residues. This CDR3 is CASTRQGTYTDTQYF. CDR3 DNA sequence: TGTGCCAGCACCCGACAGGGAACCTACACAGATACGCAGTATTTT.

This clone was recorded once. The rearrangement links TRBV27 to TRBJ1-6; 7 positions agree with TRBD1. The CDR3 is 14 residues long. The V gene end was trimmed by 4 bases and the J gene end by 7 bases; junction bases not matched to a gene: 4. Germline assignment: CDR1 MNHEY and CDR2 SMNVEV (reference sequence). CDR3 region: CASSSGTANSPLHF. The CDR3, as DNA: TGTGCCAGCAGTTCCGGGACAGCAAATTCACCCCTCCACTTT.

The J gene is TRBJ2-1, the V gene TRBV9; D uncertain. The CDR3 has 12 residues. Germline V gene lookup returns CDR1 SGDLS and CDR2 YYNGEE. Between the trimmed V and J ends, which lost 0 bases and 7 bases, there was a span of 5 bases. The CDR3 nucleotides read TGTGCCAGCAGCGTAGCTGCGAATGAGCAGTTCTTC. Translating it yields CASSVAANEQFF.

The V and J genes are TRBV15 and TRBJ2-6; TRBD1 might be the D (6 bases). Germline V gene data show CDR1 as LNHNV and CDR2 as YYDKDF (reference sequence). This CDR3 region has 16 residues. Trimming left V 4 bases short and J 2 bases short, with 12 bases between. The CDR3 nucleotides are TGTGCCACCAGCATCCAGGGGACCGCTGGGGCCAACGTCCTGACTTTC. It yields the protein CATSIQGTAGANVLTF. Full variable domain (remainder filled in from reference TRBV15 and TRBJ2-6): DAMVIQNPRYQVTQFGKPVTLSCSQTLNHNVMYWYQQKSSQAPKLLFHYYDKDFNNEADTPDNFQSRRPNTSFCFLDIRSPGLGDTAMYLCATSIQGTAGANVLTFGAGSRLTVL.

Here the CDR3 DNA reads TGTGCCAGCTCACCTGACATCACTGAAGCTTTCTTT. Amino acid sequence: CASSPDITEAFF. The chain combines TRBV18 with TRBJ1-1, with D uncertain. V was clipped by 3 bases and J by 4 bases, with 6 bases between them. From germline, CDR1 is KGHSH and CDR2 LQKENI. There are 12 residues in the CDR3.

This chain links TRBV18 with TRBJ1-1; D gene ambiguous. Germline V gene sequence: CDR1 KGHSH, CDR2 LQKENI. V was cut by 3 bases and J by 1 base, with 12 bases left in between. CDR3 size: 15 residues. CDR3 amino acids: CASSPLAGENTEAFF. CDR3 sequence (DNA): TGTGCCAGCTCACCTTTGGCGGGCGAGAACACTGAAGCTTTCTTT.

The rearrangement links TRBV28 to TRBJ1-4; D unclear. The CDR3 loop spans 15 amino acids. Germline V lookup: CDR1 MDHEN, CDR2 SYDVKM. Deletions cut 4 bases from V and 0 bases from J, with 9 bases between. The DNA for the CDR3 is TGTGCCAGCAGTTACTCCGGGACAACTAATGAAAAACTGTTTTTT. Protein sequence: CASSYSGTTNEKLFF.

The CDR3 reads CASSQDRTSGRVLGNEQFF. Here the CDR3 DNA reads TGTGCCAGCAGCCAAGATCGAACTAGCGGGAGGGTCCTGGGCAATGAGCAGTTCTTC. The chain recombines TRBV4-2 with TRBJ2-1; 13 bases match TRBD2. Unmatched junction bases numbered 11, after V lost 0 bases and J lost 6 bases. The CDR3 runs 19 residues. In germline, CDR1 is LGHNA, CDR2 YNFKEQ.

This clone was seen once. This chain connects TRBV18 to TRBJ1-2, with D perhaps TRBD1 (6 bases). The CDR3 consists of 11 residues. V was cut by 6 bases and J by 8 bases, with 10 bases left in between. CDR1 is KGHSH and CDR2 is LQKENI in the germline V gene. Written as DNA, the CDR3 is TGTGCCAGCTCCGACAGGCTGGGCTACACCTTC. It translates to CASSDRLGYTF.

This chain links TRBV6-4 with TRBJ2-1, with D unresolved. CDR1 is MRHNA and CDR2 is SNTAGT in the germline V gene. V was trimmed by 3 bases and J by 5 bases, leaving 8 bases between them. The CDR3 sequence is 13 residues long. This CDR3 is CASSDRFNNEQFF. CDR3 DNA sequence: TGTGCCAGCAGTGATCGGTTCAACAATGAGCAGTTCTTC.

V is TRBV28 and J is TRBJ1-6; 8 nucleotides line up with TRBD1. The CDR3 has 16 amino acids. Losses at the gene ends were 4 bases for V and 8 bases for J; bases not matched to a gene: 10. Germline CDR1 and CDR2: MDHEN and SYDVKM. CDR3 amino acids: CASSYPGRTGYSPLHF. The CDR3, as DNA: TGTGCCAGCAGTTACCCCGGGAGGACAGGGTATTCACCCCTCCACTTT.

This chain connects TRBV4-2 to TRBJ2-5; D might be TRBD2 (6 bases). This CDR3 region has 15 residues. Germline V gene lookup returns CDR1 LGHNA and CDR2 YNFKEQ. V lost 1 base, J lost 1 base, and 10 bases lay in between. The CDR3 region is CASSQVRERQETQYF. CDR3 nucleotide sequence: TGTGCCAGCAGCCAAGTTCGGGAGCGCCAAGAGACCCAGTACTTC.

This chain connects TRBV10-2 to TRBJ1-1; 7 positions match TRBD1. CDR1 WSHSY and CDR2 SAAADI come from the germline V gene. The length of the CDR3 is 16 residues. V lost 6 bases, J lost 4 bases, and 14 bases stayed unmatched. CDR3 residues: CASRERQAGGSTEAFF. The CDR3 DNA reads TGCGCCAGCAGGGAACGACAAGCAGGGGGGAGCACTGAAGCTTTCTTT.

This clone was seen a few times. The genes are TRBV18 and TRBJ2-5; 8 bases line up with TRBD1. CDR3 length: 14 residues. Trimming took 5 bases from V and 4 from J; bases not matched to a gene: 6. Germline CDR1 and CDR2: KGHSH and LQKENI. The CDR3 DNA follows: TGTGCCAGCTCAGGCCGGACAGGGCGAGAGACCCAGTACTTC. The encoded protein is CASSGRTGRETQYF.

The chain combines TRBV5-6 with TRBJ1-1, with D possibly being TRBD1 (6 bases). This CDR3 contains 15 residues. Trimming took 3 bases from V and 0 from J, leaving 12 bases between them. The germline V gene has CDR1 SGHDT and CDR2 YYEEEE. The CDR3 here is CASSSRQALNTEAFF. In DNA, the CDR3 is TGTGCCAGCAGCTCCAGACAGGCTTTGAACACTGAAGCTTTCTTT.

The chain joins TRBV25-1 to TRBJ2-5; TRBD1 might be the D (5 bases). CDR3 length: 16 amino acids. Germline CDR1 MGHDK, CDR2 SYGVNS. Trimming removed 0 bases from V and 2 bases from J, with 13 bases in between. The CDR3 DNA reads as TGTGCCAGCAGTGAATATGGGGCGGCCCTTCAAGAGACCCAGTACTTC. This sequence encodes CASSEYGAALQETQYF.

The chain joins TRBV19 to TRBJ2-5; the D gene is possibly TRBD1 (6 bases). Germline CDR1 and CDR2: LNHDA and SQIVND (reference sequence). V was clipped by 7 bases and J by 7 bases, with 22 bases between them. There are 15 residues in the CDR3. CDR3 in DNA: TGTGCCAGTACTCCCGCGTGGGGGCCGAGTGGGACCCAGTACTTC. It is translated as CASTPAWGPSGTQYF.

The chain has TRBV25-1 and TRBJ1-3, with 8 bases aligning to TRBD1. Trimming took 2 bases from V and 2 from J; bases not matched to a gene: 2. Germline lookup yields CDR1 MGHDK and CDR2 SYGVNS. The CDR3 totals 15 residues. The CDR3 spells CASSERDRPGNTIYF. The DNA of the CDR3 is TGTGCCAGCAGTGAACGGGACAGGCCTGGAAACACCATATATTTT.

This sequence joins TRBV19 and TRBJ1-5, with no clear D. The germline V gene has CDR1 LNHDA and CDR2 SQIVND (reference sequence). The CDR3 spans 14 residues. With 3 bases removed from V and 2 bases from J, the gap between germline ends came to 8 bases. CDR3 bases: TGTGCCAGTAGTATTTCACGGGGCAATCAGCCCCAGCATTTT. Translation gives CASSISRGNQPQHF.

In this sample, this clone turned up a few times. The rearrangement joins TRBV28 to TRBJ2-1; no clear D. This CDR3 has 11 residues. V lost 5 bases and J 4 bases, leaving 3 bases between the germline ends. Per germline, CDR1 MDHEN and CDR2 SYDVKM. The CDR3 sequence: CASSRYNEQFF. CDR3 DNA sequence: TGTGCCAGCAGTCGTTACAATGAGCAGTTCTTC.